This T cell receptor beta chain originates from a study of post-analysis software for immune sequencing data. On the study more broadly: Patients with relapsing-remitting, secondary progressive and progressive-relapsing multiple sclerosis courses were all represented. General study findings and limits: In patients, four to six TRBV segments were more frequent than in controls, with TRBV5-6, TRBV5-1 and TRBV20-1 among them.

As regards this clonotype: As yet, its antigen is unknown.

TCR beta cDNA libraries included unique molecular identifiers. Out of roughly 0.95 to 10 million T cells, roughly 0.5 million cDNA molecules were generated. TCRdb ran MiXCR on the PCR reads and lists one entry per CDR3 protein. Among roughly 870,000 distinct CDR3 sequences listed, under 70% were seen once. Trimming cost V 6 bases and J 5 bases; bases outside gene matches: 9. This CDR3 is 13 amino acids long. Germline-derived CDR1 and CDR2 are DFQATT and SNEGSKA (reference sequence). This clonotype originated in a girl between 5 and 17 years old with multiple sclerosis. The chain uses TRBV20-1 and TRBJ1-1; 7 bases fit TRBD1. The sample taken for sequencing was blood. The CDR3, as DNA: TGCAGTGCGAACCGTGCAGGGGGGACTGAAGCTTTCTTT. Translating gives CSANRAGGTEAFF.